This TCR beta chain was found in a study of shared clonotypes between healthy human individuals. Study conclusions and caveats: Enrolling few donors narrowed the genetic and exposure-history diversity that was represented.

Study processing details: Junction-only sequences produced by ImmunoSEQ had no quality scores, so filtering differed. Profiled with immunoSEQ multiplex PCR; TCRdb holds only in-frame clones, not every one. Clone size and the V and J calls come from that table; the DNA yielded D and trimming. The table lists hundreds of thousands of clones, more than 75% of them singletons. Points on this clone: Its cognate antigen is unknown.

The CDR3 covers 12 residues. V dropped 7 bases and J dropped 4; count of bases not matched to a gene: 5. Germline CDR1 is SQVTM and CDR2 is ANQGSEA. Input material: PBMCs. The receptor's source is a woman between 40 and 50 years old in good health. Some clones in this sample may be carry-over from other donors' samples. The gene calls are TRBV29-1 and TRBJ2-7; 9 nucleotides align to TRBD1. The CDR3: CSATGTGYEQYF. The CDR3 region has the DNA TGCAGCGCGACCGGGACAGGGTACGAGCAGTACTTC.